Described below is a single T cell receptor beta chain sequence and its context. The antigen is unknown. The data originate from a study of a mutant IDH1 vaccine in newly diagnosed glioma. Study details: Most patients had radiochemotherapy with temozolomide before enrollment; others had one alone.

With 0 bases clipped from V and 8 bases from J, the junction kept 6 bases outside the gene matches. The CDR3 runs 15 residues. Germline V lookup: CDR1 SGHRS, CDR2 YFSETQ. This table comes from immunoSEQ multiplex PCR, and its TCRdb copy is limited to in-frame clones, with some not included. Found here are tens of thousands of clones, roughly 70% of them singletons; the top ten hold approximately 11%. Time point of the sample: week 11, during vaccination. Vaccine doses each comprised 300 ug of mutant IDH1 20-mer peptide, with topical imiquimod. Sequences were derived from peripheral blood mononuclear cells (PBMCs), sampled from a glioma patient whose treatment included an IDH1 peptide vaccine. This TCR derives from a man aged 18 to 30 with glioma. Some clones in this sample may be carry-over from other donors' samples. The V and J genes are TRBV5-1 and TRBJ1-2; 11 bases align to TRBD1. The CDR3 DNA is TGCGCCAGCAGCTTGGAGGGACAGGGGGTTACCGGCTACACCTTC. Translation: CASSLEGQGVTGYTF.